The present entry profiles one TCR beta chain with its context. The sample is drawn from a study of radiotherapy plus CTLA-4 blockade in lung cancer. V shed 3 bases and J shed 10 bases, with 13 bases lying between them. The germline V gene encodes CDR1 KGHSH and CDR2 LQKENI. The length of the CDR3 is 14 residues. The assay was immunoSEQ multiplex PCR, and TCRdb's table has in-frame clones only and misses some. This sample has 70,000 to 100,000 clones, with 86% found just once. The V call is TRBV18, the J call TRBJ1-6; D is uncertain. The sequence came from a human donor with non-small cell lung cancer who had a partial response to radiotherapy plus ipilimumab. Here the sequenced sample was peripheral blood, taken from a patient treated with radiotherapy plus ipilimumab. CDR3: CASSPGGNESPLHF. DNA for the CDR3: TGTGCCAGCTCACCCGGAGGGAATGAATCACCCCTCCACTTT.